This passage covers 14 T cell receptor beta chains from one sample sequenced in a study of T cell repertoires in cytomegalovirus infection. TCRdb passed the reads through MiXCR, listing each CDR3 protein once. The sample lists hundreds of thousands of distinct CDR3 sequences, roughly a third occurring once. The antigens of these receptors remain unknown. Here the sequenced sample was cultured CD8+ T cells from PBMCs, taken from culture after CMV antigen stimulation. All receptors derive from a human donor in good health (CMV status not recorded). Some clones in this sample may be carry-over from other donors' samples.

This clonotype has ten or more counts. This sequence joins TRBV7-2 and TRBJ2-1, with D possibly matching TRBD2 (6 bases). Germline values: CDR1 SGHTA, CDR2 FQGNSA. The CDR3 totals 14 residues. The ends were cut back, 7 bases at V and 4 bases at J, with 14 bases in the middle. As DNA, the CDR3 is TGTGCCAGCACCATTAACGGGGGTTACAATGAGCAGTTCTTC. Its translation: CASTINGGYNEQFF.

This rearrangement joins TRBV2 to TRBJ2-7; D possibly matches TRBD1 or TRBD2 (5 bases each). This CDR3 is 12 amino acids long. V was cut by 1 base and J by 6 bases, with 7 bases left in between. CDR1 and CDR2 (germline): SNHLY, FYNNEI. As DNA, the CDR3 is TGTGCCAGCAGTGAAGGGGACCTCGAGCAGTACGTC. It is translated as CASSEGDLEQYV.

There are many counts of this clonotype. V and J are TRBV7-3 and TRBJ2-3; D perhaps matches TRBD1 (6 bases). CDR1 and CDR2 from the germline V gene are SGHTA and FQGTGA. This CDR3 has 15 residues. V lost 4 bases and J 5 bases, leaving 16 bases between the germline ends. CDR3 amino acids: CASSSKGGVLDTQYF. In nucleotides, the CDR3 is TGTGCCAGCAGCTCCAAAGGGGGTGTACTAGATACGCAGTATTTT.

The sample holds a few counts of this clonotype. The chain is built from TRBV29-1 and TRBJ2-4, with TRBD1 matching over 7 bases. Per the germline V gene, CDR1 is SQVTM and CDR2 is ANQGSEA. CDR3 length: 13 amino acids. The junction had 5 bases not matched to a gene; V was cut back by 4 bases and J by 5 bases. The CDR3 is CSVGADRENIQYF. The DNA of the CDR3 is TGCAGCGTTGGGGCAGACAGGGAAAACATTCAGTACTTC.

There are many counts of this clonotype. The V and J genes are TRBV6-2 or TRBV6-3 and TRBJ2-3; 12 nucleotides match TRBD2. Germline loops: CDR1 MNHEY, CDR2 SVGEGT. CDR3 size: 16 residues. The V and J ends lost 2 bases and 3 bases, in that order; junction bases with no gene match: 3. CDR3: CASSYPTSGGTDTQYF. The DNA for the CDR3 is TGTGCCAGCAGTTACCCGACTAGCGGGGGTACAGATACGCAGTATTTT.

This clonotype was counted a few times. This rearrangement joins TRBV7-6 to TRBJ1-6; tentative D call: TRBD1 (5 bases). Germline-derived CDR1 and CDR2 are SGHVS and FNYEAQ. V was clipped by 1 base and J by 8 bases, with 15 bases between them. The CDR3 covers 16 residues. CDR3 DNA sequence: TGTGCCAGCAGCTTAGGGGGCAGGACGCCGTATTCACCCCTCCACTTT. It yields the protein CASSLGGRTPYSPLHF.

This clonotype was counted a few times. V and J are TRBV28 and TRBJ1-3; D possibly corresponds to TRBD1 (6 bases). The germline V gene encodes CDR1 MDHEN and CDR2 SYDVKM. V lost 6 bases and J 7 bases, leaving 16 bases between the germline ends. The CDR3 contains 14 residues. The CDR3 region is CASRTEPGANTIYF. For the CDR3, the DNA is TGTGCCAGCAGGACTGAACCAGGGGCGAACACCATATATTTT.

The sample holds one count of this clonotype. This chain joins TRBV6-6 and TRBJ2-1, with D possibly being TRBD2 (5 bases). Germline CDR1 is MNHNY and CDR2 is SVGAGI (reference sequence). This CDR3 spans 13 amino acids. Trimming left V 6 bases short and J 8 bases short, with 14 bases between. This CDR3 reads CASSRGLVDEQFF. DNA of the CDR3: TGTGCCAGCAGCCGCGGGTTGGTGGATGAGCAGTTCTTC.

Only a few counts were recorded for this clonotype. The chain carries TRBV6-5 and TRBJ1-6; D not certain. The CDR3 loop spans 15 amino acids. Trimming stripped 2 bases from V and 7 bases from J, with 12 bases between. Germline values: CDR1 MNHEY, CDR2 SVGAGI. CDR3 loop: CASSYADDGNSPLHF. The CDR3 nucleotides are TGTGCCAGCAGTTACGCGGACGACGGAAATTCACCCCTCCACTTT.

In this sample, this clonotype turned up a few times. The chain has TRBV6-5 and TRBJ2-5, with 11 nucleotides matching TRBD2. The trim removed 0 bases at V and 1 base at J, leaving 4 bases unmatched. Germline CDR1 and CDR2: MNHEY and SVGAGI. The CDR3 extends over 17 amino acids. CDR3 coding DNA: TGTGCCAGCAGTTACTCGCCTAGCGGGGGGCCCCAAGAGACCCAGTACTTC. It yields the protein CASSYSPSGGPQETQYF.

This clonotype was found many times. This chain links TRBV12-3 or TRBV12-4 with TRBJ1-3; TRBD1 aligns across 8 bases. The CDR3 has 17 amino acids. J lost 0 bases, V lost 7 bases, and 11 bases had no gene match. CDR3 nucleotides: TGTGCCAGCACTCAAGGACAGGGAGGGTTCTCTGGAAACACCATATATTTT. Its protein product is CASTQGQGGFSGNTIYF.

The rearrangement joins TRBV25-1 to TRBJ1-2; 8 bases line up with TRBD1. In germline, CDR1 is MGHDK, CDR2 SYGVNS. CDR3 length: 16 residues. With 3 bases clipped from V and 3 bases from J, the junction kept 9 bases outside the gene matches. CDR3 amino acids: CASSDPGQGHHYGYTF. CDR3 DNA: TGTGCCAGCAGTGACCCAGGACAGGGACACCACTATGGCTACACCTTC.

This clonotype was seen ten or more times. The chain carries TRBV7-8 and TRBJ1-5, with TRBD1 matching over 7 bases. J was trimmed by 4 bases and V by 5 bases; bases with no gene match: 5. Germline-derived CDR1 and CDR2 are SGHVS and FQNEAQ. The CDR3 contains 14 residues. The CDR3 loop reads CASSDQTGNQPQHF. The CDR3 bases are TGTGCCAGCAGCGATCAGACAGGGAATCAGCCCCAGCATTTT.

This clonotype was detected ten times or more. V usage is TRBV6-5 and J usage is TRBJ2-7; 9 bases align to TRBD1. The CDR3 has 14 amino acids. Per germline, CDR1 MNHEY and CDR2 SVGAGI. Trimming at V came to 4 bases and at J to 2 bases, leaving 3 bases not matched to a gene. The CDR3 nucleotides are TGTGCCAGCAGTTGGGACAGGGTCGCCTACGAGCAGTACTTC. It specifies CASSWDRVAYEQYF.